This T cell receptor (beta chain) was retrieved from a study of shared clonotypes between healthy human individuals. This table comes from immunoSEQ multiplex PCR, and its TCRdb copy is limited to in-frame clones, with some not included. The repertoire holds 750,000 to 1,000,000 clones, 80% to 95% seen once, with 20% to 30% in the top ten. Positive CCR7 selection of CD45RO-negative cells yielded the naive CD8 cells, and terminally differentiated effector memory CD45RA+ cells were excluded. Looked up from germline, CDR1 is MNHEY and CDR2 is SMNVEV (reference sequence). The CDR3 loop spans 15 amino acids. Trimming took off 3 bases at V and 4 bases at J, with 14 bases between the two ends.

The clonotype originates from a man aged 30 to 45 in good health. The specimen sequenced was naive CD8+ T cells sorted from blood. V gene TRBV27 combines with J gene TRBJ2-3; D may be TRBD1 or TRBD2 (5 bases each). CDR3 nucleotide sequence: TGTGCCAGCAGTTTCGGACAACTAGGCCCAGATACGCAGTATTTT. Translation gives CASSFGQLGPDTQYF.